Listed below are T cell receptor beta chains from one sample, sequenced in a study of graft-versus-host responses after intestinal transplantation. Sequencing was performed with immunoSEQ multiplex PCR; in TCRdb, only in-frame clones are kept and a portion is missing. The sample yields about 130,000 clones, approximately 92% seen once. No antigen has been identified for these receptors. The starting material was unstimulated CD4+ T cells sorted from spleen or lymph node cells, obtained before intestinal transplant. The receptors were sampled from a human donor who received an intestinal transplant. Both conserved end residues are part of each CDR3. A D gene is named only where the DNA matches it firmly. A clone size is listed for some rows: how often the clone was seen (once, few, many), or a class if it is expanded.

.	TRBD2	TRBV5-1	TRBJ2-2	TGCGCCAGCAGCCCCCTCTTCGCGGGGGGGTTGGGCGGGGAGCTGTTTTTT	CASSPLFAGGLGGELFF
.	.	TRBV6-1	TRBJ1-2	TGTGCCAGCACCCGGGGTCATGGCTACACCTTC	CASTRGHGYTF
.	.	TRBV4-1	TRBJ1-1	TGCGCCAGCAGCCCGATCGGACGGAAGAACACTGAAGCTTTCTTT	CASSPIGRKNTEAFF
.	.	TRBV15	TRBJ1-6	TGTGCCACCAGCAGGGGGTCTAATTCACCCCTCCACTTT	CATSRGSNSPLHF
.	.	TRBV19	TRBJ1-5	TGTGCCAGTAGTATAGATCATGGCAGTTCAAGCAATCAGCCCCAGCATTTT	CASSIDHGSSSNQPQHF
.	.	TRBV15	TRBJ2-1	TGTGCCACCAGCCCTGGAGGGGGCTCCTACAATGAGCAGTTCTTC	CATSPGGGSYNEQFF
.	.	TRBV5-1	TRBJ2-3	TGCGCCAGCAGCTTGATGGTGAGGGGTCAGGGAAGGACAGATACGCAGTATTTT	CASSLMVRGQGRTDTQYF
.	.	TRBV18	TRBJ1-1	TGTGCCAGCTCATGGACCTTTGGGGCGTCTGAAGCTTTCTTT	CASSWTFGASEAFF
.	TRBD2	TRBV5-1	TRBJ2-5	TGCGCCAGCAGCCCGGGCATCTGGGGGACTAGCGGGGGGGAGACCCAGTACTTC	CASSPGIWGTSGGETQYF
.	.	TRBV5-1	TRBJ1-1	TGCGCCAGCAGGGGAGGCCTGGAGGGCACTGAAGCTTTCTTT	CASRGGLEGTEAFF
few	.	TRBV6-5	TRBJ1-1	TGTGCCAGCAGTGTCGGACGGTCCGACACTGAAGCTTTCTTT	CASSVGRSDTEAFF
.	.	TRBV6-5	TRBJ1-2	TGTGCCAGCAGTGAAGGCTTCCTAGGCTATGGCTACACCTTC	CASSEGFLGYGYTF
.	.	TRBV30	TRBJ1-1	TGTGCCTGGCGGGGGGTGGTGGGGACTGAAGCTTTCTTT	CAWRGVVGTEAFF
.	.	TRBV10-3	TRBJ1-2	TGTGCCATCAGTGGGCCGCCCCTGGGTGGCTACACCTTC	CAISGPPLGGYTF
.	TRBD2	TRBV14	TRBJ2-3	TGTGCCAGCAGCCAAGTCCGGACTAGGGAGAGTCCTACGCAGTATTTT	CASSQVRTRESPTQYF
.	TRBD2	TRBV13	TRBJ2-5	TGTGCCAGCAGCCCCCCGGGACTAGCGGGGTCAGAGACCCAGTACTTC	CASSPPGLAGSETQYF
.	.	TRBV21-1	TRBJ2-7	TGTGCCAGCAGCAGGCGCCGGGAGATCTACGAGCAGTACTTC	CASSRRREIYEQYF
.	.	TRBV6-5	TRBJ1-6	TGTGCCAGCAGTTACTCGAGGGGAGGAGATTCACCCCTCCACTTT	CASSYSRGGDSPLHF
.	.	TRBV11-2	TRBJ2-2	TGTGCCAGCAGCTTAGATCGGGGGCAGGCGGCCACCGGGGAGCTGTTTTTT	CASSLDRGQAATGELFF
.	.	TRBV29-1	TRBJ2-3	TGCAGCGTTGAGTTGGTTGGGGGCACAGATACGCAGTATTTT	CSVELVGGTDTQYF
.	.	TRBV15	TRBJ2-7	TGTGCCACCAGCAGAGATCGGAGTCGACGGCAGTACTTC	CATSRDRSRRQYF
.	.	TRBV29-1	TRBJ1-1	TGCAGCGTTCAAGGGACAACCCTGGGGACTGAAGCTTTCTTT	CSVQGTTLGTEAFF
.	.	TRBV9	TRBJ2-5	TGTGCCAGCAGCCTCTGGAGGGACAGAGAAGAGACCCAGTACTTC	CASSLWRDREETQYF
once	TRBD2	TRBV11-2	TRBJ2-5	TGTGCCAGCAGCATTAGCGGGGGTAAGAAGACCCAGTACTTC	CASSISGGKKTQYF
.	TRBD2	TRBV7-6	TRBJ2-3	TGTGCCAGCAGCTTAGTGGCTAGCGGGGGGGCAACAGATACGCAGTATTTT	CASSLVASGGATDTQYF
.	.	TRBV14	TRBJ1-5	TGTGCCAGCAGCCAAGCAGAGTATCAGCCCCAGCATTTT	CASSQAEYQPQHF
.	TRBD1	TRBV4-1	TRBJ2-5	TGCGCCAGCAGCCATACTGGACAGGGGGCCCGAGAGACCCAGTACTTC	CASSHTGQGARETQYF
.	.	TRBV15	TRBJ2-4	TGTGCCACCAGCAGAGAGATCGTGCCGGGAAACATTCAGTACTTC	CATSREIVPGNIQYF
.	.	TRBV2	TRBJ2-1	TGTGCCAGCAGTGAAGCGCTTCAGGGAGGTGAGCAGTTCTTC	CASSEALQGGEQFF
.	.	TRBV18	TRBJ1-2	TGTGCCAGCTCACCCGAACAGGGAATAGGGTATGGCTACACCTTC	CASSPEQGIGYGYTF
.	TRBD1	TRBV2	TRBJ2-7	TGTGCCAGCAGTGCCCTCTTCGGGACAGGGGCCACTTGGCAGTACTTC	CASSALFGTGATWQYF
once	.	TRBV21-1	TRBJ1-5	TGTGCCAGCAGCAAAGTTTTACGGGGTTTCCCTCAGCCCCAGCATTTT	CASSKVLRGFPQPQHF
.	TRBD1	TRBV19	TRBJ1-1	TGTGCCAGAGGACAGGGGAACACTGAAGCTTTCTTT	CARGQGNTEAFF